Detailed here is one TCR beta chain. Its matching antigen is unknown. The table came from immunoSEQ multiplex PCR; TCRdb's copy has only in-frame clones and leaves some out. The sample lists about 46,000 clones, about three quarters occurring once. V lost 8 bases and J 1 base, leaving 20 bases between the germline ends. Germline V gene data show CDR1 as SQVTM and CDR2 as ANQGSEA. This CDR3 contains 15 residues. The data are from a study of PD-1 blockade in classical Hodgkin lymphoma. Every single patient, without exception, relapsed after autologous stem cell transplantation, and brentuximab vedotin exposure varied. Study conclusions and caveats: Prior to therapy, complete responders displayed diversity much like that of newly diagnosed patients. CD4+ but not CD8+ TCR diversity rose significantly by C4D1. Compared with healthy donors, newly diagnosed patients reportedly showed lower baseline TCR diversity.

Sequenced material: peripheral blood mononuclear cells (PBMCs), taken at baseline. The chain combines TRBV29-1 with TRBJ1-1, with a tentative D call TRBD1 (5 bases). The sequence came from a human donor with classical Hodgkin lymphoma. The chain's CDR3 is CSSVVAGGSNTEAFF. The CDR3 nucleotides are TGCAGCTCGGTCGTGGCCGGGGGATCGAACACTGAAGCTTTCTTT.